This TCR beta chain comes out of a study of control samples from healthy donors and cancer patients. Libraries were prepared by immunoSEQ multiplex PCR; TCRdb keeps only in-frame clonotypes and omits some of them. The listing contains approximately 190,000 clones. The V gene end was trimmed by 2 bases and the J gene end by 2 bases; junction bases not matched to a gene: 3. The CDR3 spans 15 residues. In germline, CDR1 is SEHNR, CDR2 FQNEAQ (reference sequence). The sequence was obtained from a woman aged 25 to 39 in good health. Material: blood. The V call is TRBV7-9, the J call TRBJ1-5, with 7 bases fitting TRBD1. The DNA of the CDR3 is TGTGCCAGCAGCTTATTCGGGACAGGCAATCAGCCCCAGCATTTT. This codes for CASSLFGTGNQPQHF.